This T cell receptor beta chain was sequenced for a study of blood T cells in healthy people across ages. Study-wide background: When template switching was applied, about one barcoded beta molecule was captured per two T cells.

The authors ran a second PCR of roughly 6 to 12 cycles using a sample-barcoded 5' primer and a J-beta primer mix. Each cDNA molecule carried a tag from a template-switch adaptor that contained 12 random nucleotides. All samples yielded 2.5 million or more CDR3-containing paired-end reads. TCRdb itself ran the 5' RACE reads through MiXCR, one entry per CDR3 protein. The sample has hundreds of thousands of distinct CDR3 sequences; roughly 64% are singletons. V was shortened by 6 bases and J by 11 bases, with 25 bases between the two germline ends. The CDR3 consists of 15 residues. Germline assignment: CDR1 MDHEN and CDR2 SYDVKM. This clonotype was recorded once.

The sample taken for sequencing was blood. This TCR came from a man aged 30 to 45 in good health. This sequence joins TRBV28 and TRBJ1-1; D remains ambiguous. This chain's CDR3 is CASSFTSGPPAEAFF. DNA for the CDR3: TGTGCCAGCAGCTTCACATCCGGGCCCCCGGCCGAGGCTTTCTTT.